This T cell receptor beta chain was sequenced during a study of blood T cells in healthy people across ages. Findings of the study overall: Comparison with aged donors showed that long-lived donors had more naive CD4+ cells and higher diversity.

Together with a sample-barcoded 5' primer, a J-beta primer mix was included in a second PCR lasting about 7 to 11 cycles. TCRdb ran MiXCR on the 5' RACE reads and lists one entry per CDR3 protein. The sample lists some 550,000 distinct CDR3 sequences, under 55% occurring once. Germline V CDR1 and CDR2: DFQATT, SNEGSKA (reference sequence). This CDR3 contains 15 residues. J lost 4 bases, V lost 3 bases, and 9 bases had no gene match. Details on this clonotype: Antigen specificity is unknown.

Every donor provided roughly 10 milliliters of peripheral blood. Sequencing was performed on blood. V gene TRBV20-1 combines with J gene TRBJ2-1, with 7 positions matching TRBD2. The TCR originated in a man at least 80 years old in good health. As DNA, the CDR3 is TGCAGTGCTAGCAGGTGGGAGGGGTCGTACAATGAGCAGTTCTTC. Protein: CSASRWEGSYNEQFF.